The sample holds a few counts of the clone carrying this TCR beta chain. This sample is part of a study of T cells after yellow fever vaccination. CDR3 size: 16 residues. Trimming took 4 bases from V and 5 from J, leaving 21 bases between them. Looked up from germline, CDR1 is SGHRS and CDR2 is YFSETQ. By 5'RACE template switching, TCR cDNA was produced, with a universal primer site and UMIs added in the process. TCRdb redid the calling of the 5' RACE reads with MiXCR, one entry per CDR3 protein. The sample consists of 280,000 or so distinct CDR3 sequences, 8.7% of them appearing once. This receptor was obtained from a man aged 18 to 35 who received the YFV17D yellow fever vaccine. The sequencing here drew on CD4+ T cells sorted from PBMCs, taken 5 days after the yellow fever booster vaccination. This chain links TRBV5-1 with TRBJ1-1; the D gene is possibly TRBD1 (5 bases). CDR3 sequence reads: CASSGGDRGQRTEAFF. The DNA of the CDR3 is TGCGCCAGCAGCGGGGGGGACCGAGGCCAGAGGACTGAAGCTTTCTTT. The full variable domain, completed using reference TRBV5-1 and TRBJ1-1, is KAGVTQTPRYLIKTRGQQVTLSCSPISGHRSVSWYQQTPGQGLQFLFEYFSETQRNKGNFPGRFSGRQFSNSRSEMNVSTLELGDSALYLCASSGGDRGQRTEAFFGQGTRLTVV.